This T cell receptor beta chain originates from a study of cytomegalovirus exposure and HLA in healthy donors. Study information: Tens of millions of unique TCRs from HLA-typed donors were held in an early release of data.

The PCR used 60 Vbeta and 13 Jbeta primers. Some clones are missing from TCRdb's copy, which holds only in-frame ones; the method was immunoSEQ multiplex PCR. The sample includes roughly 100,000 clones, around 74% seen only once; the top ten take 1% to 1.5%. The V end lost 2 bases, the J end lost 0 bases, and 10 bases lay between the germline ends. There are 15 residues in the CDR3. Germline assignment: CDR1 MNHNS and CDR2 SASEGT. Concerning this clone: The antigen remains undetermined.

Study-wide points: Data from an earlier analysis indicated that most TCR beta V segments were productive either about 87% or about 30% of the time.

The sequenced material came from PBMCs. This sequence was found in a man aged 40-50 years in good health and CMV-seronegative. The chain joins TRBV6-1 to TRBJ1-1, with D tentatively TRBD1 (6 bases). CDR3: CASSEQGSMNTEAFF. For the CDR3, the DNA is TGTGCCAGCAGTGAACAGGGGTCCATGAACACTGAAGCTTTCTTT.